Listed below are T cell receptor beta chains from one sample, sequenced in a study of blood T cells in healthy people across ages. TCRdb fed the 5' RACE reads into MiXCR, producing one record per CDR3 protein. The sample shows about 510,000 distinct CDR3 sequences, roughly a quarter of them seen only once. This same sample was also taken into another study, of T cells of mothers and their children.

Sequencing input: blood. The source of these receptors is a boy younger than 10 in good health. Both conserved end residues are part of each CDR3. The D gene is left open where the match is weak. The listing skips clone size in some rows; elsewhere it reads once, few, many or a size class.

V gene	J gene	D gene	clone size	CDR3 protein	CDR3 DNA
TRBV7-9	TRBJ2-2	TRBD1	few	CASSRTGTENTGEPFF	TGTGCCAGCAGCCGCACCGGGACAGAGAACACCGGGGAGCCGTTTTTT
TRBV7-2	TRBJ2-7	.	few	CASSLRGSGEQYF	TGTGCCAGCAGCTTAAGGGGTAGTGGGGAGCAGTACTTC
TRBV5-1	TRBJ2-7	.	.	CASSIPGDQTTSYEQYF	TGCGCCAGCAGCATCCCCGGGGACCAAACTACCTCCTACGAGCAGTACTTC
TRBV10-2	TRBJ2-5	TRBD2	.	CASSMLAGVRGETQYF	TGCGCCAGCAGTATGTTAGCGGGCGTTCGAGGGGAGACCCAGTACTTC
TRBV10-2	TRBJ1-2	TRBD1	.	CASTVDRGYGYTF	TGCGCCAGCACCGTGGACAGGGGCTATGGCTACACCTTC
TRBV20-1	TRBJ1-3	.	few	CSARDFSGNTIYF	TGCAGTGCTAGGGACTTCTCTGGAAACACCATATATTTT
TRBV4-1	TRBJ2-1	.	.	CASSPLGELNEQFF	TGTGCCAGCAGCCCCCTAGGGGAGCTAAATGAGCAGTTCTTC
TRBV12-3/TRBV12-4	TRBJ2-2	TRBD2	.	CASSYLAGESGYTGELFF	TGTGCCAGCAGTTACCTAGCGGGAGAATCGGGTTACACCGGGGAGCTGTTTTTT
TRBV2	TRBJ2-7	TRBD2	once	CASNWGGSMNEQYF	TGTGCCAGCAACTGGGGCGGGAGTATGAACGAGCAGTACTTC
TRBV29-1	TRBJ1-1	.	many	CSVDAVTEAFF	TGCAGCGTTGATGCGGTCACTGAAGCTTTCTTT
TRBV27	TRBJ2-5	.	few	CASSSALEWETQYF	TGTGCCAGCAGTTCAGCCCTCGAATGGGAGACCCAGTACTTC
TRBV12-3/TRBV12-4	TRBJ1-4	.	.	CASSRDGPNEKLFF	TGTGCCAGCAGCCGGGACGGGCCCAATGAAAAACTGTTTTTT
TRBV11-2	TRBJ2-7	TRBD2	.	CASSPTGSGSHEQYF	TGTGCCAGCAGCCCCACGGGTAGCGGGAGTCACGAGCAGTACTTC
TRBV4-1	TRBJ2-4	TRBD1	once	CASSQGRQGARGNIQYF	TGCGCCAGCAGCCAAGGGAGACAGGGGGCGCGGGGAAACATTCAGTACTTC
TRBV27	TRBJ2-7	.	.	CASSLQGPSSYEQYF	TGTGCCAGCAGTTTACAGGGTCCCAGCTCCTACGAGCAGTACTTC
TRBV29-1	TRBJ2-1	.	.	CSAAREKYNEQFF	TGCAGCGCGGCACGGGAGAAGTACAATGAGCAGTTCTTC
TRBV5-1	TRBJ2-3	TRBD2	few	CASSPAGASTDTQYF	TGCGCCAGCAGCCCAGCGGGGGCAAGCACAGATACGCAGTATTTT
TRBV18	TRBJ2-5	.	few	CASSPGGVRETQYF	TGTGCCAGCTCACCAGGCGGGGTCCGAGAGACCCAGTACTTC
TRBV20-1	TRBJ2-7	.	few	CSARDRAGALYEQYF	TGCAGTGCTAGAGATAGGGCGGGGGCCCTTTACGAGCAGTACTTC
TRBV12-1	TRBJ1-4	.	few	CASSLRGAANEKLFF	TGTGCCAGCAGCCTGCGGGGGGCAGCTAATGAAAAACTGTTTTTT
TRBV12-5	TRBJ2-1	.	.	CASGLIGGRGNEQFF	TGTGCTAGTGGTTTGATAGGGGGGCGCGGCAATGAGCAGTTCTTC
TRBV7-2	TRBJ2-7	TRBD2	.	CASSLVVSGRGSYEQYF	TGTGCCAGCAGCCTCGTGGTTAGCGGGAGGGGATCCTACGAGCAGTACTTC
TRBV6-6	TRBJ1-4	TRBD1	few	CASMGVQGAQKLFF	TGTGCCAGCATGGGAGTACAGGGGGCGCAAAAACTGTTTTTT
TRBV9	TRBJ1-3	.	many	CASSVATGLDTIYF	TGTGCCAGCAGCGTAGCCACAGGGCTAGACACCATATATTTT
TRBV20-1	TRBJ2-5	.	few	CSARDEGGPGQETQYF	TGCAGTGCTAGAGATGAGGGGGGGCCGGGGCAAGAGACCCAGTACTTC
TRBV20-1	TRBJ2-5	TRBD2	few	CSARGGLAIETQYF	TGCAGTGCTAGAGGAGGACTAGCTATAGAGACCCAGTACTTC
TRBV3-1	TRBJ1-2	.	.	CASSPRELMGGYTF	TGTGCCAGCAGCCCCCGGGAGCTCATGGGTGGCTACACCTTC
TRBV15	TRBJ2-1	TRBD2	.	CATSGFRPGGEQFF	TGTGCCACCAGCGGCTTTAGACCGGGGGGAGAGCAGTTCTTC
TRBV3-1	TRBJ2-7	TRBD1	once	CASTERQGYYEQYF	TGTGCCAGCACCGAGAGACAGGGGTACTACGAGCAGTACTTC
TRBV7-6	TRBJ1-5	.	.	CASSLAGSDNQPQHF	TGTGCCAGCAGCTTAGCAGGGTCGGACAATCAGCCCCAGCATTTT
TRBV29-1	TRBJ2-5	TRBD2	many	CSVERGLLAGESQETQYF	TGCAGCGTTGAAAGAGGGTTGCTAGCGGGGGAGAGCCAAGAGACCCAGTACTTC
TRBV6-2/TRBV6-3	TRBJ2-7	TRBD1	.	CASLTQGAFYEQYF	TGTGCCAGCCTCACACAGGGGGCATTCTACGAGCAGTACTTC
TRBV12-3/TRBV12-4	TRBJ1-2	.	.	CASSLNSWYTF	TGTGCCAGCAGTTTAAACTCGTGGTACACCTTC
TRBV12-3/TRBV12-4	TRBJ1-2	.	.	CASSWTADQGYTF	TGTGCCAGCAGTTGGACAGCGGATCAAGGCTACACCTTC
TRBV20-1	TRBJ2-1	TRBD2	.	CSALGTSSYNEQFF	TGCAGTGCCCTTGGGACTAGCTCCTACAATGAGCAGTTCTTC
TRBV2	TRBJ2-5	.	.	CASSPGRVTQYF	TGTGCCAGCAGTCCCGGACGGGTGACCCAGTACTTC
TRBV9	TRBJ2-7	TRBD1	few	CASSVTGGSYEQYF	TGTGCCAGCAGCGTTACAGGGGGCTCCTACGAGCAGTACTTC
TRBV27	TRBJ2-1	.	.	CASTRGRASYNEQFF	TGTGCCAGCACAAGGGGCAGGGCCTCCTACAATGAGCAGTTCTTC
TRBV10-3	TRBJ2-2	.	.	CAISAPQDPTTGELFF	TGTGCCATCAGTGCCCCCCAAGATCCCACCACCGGGGAGCTGTTTTTT
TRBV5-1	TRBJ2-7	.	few	CASSLGASNEQYF	TGCGCCAGCAGCTTGGGGGCTAGTAACGAGCAGTACTTC
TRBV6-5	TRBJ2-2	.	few	CASSSLTRRGSNTGELFF	TGTGCCAGCAGTTCCCTCACTAGGAGGGGGTCGAACACCGGGGAGCTGTTTTTT
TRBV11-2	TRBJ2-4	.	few	CASSLVGRGRGRNIQYF	TGTGCCAGCAGCTTAGTGGGTAGGGGGCGGGGGAGAAACATTCAGTACTTC
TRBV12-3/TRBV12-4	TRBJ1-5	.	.	CASSPMQGISNQPQHF	TGTGCCAGCAGCCCGATGCAGGGGATAAGCAATCAGCCCCAGCATTTT
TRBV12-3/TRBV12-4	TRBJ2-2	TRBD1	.	CASSLAYRGPGGELFF	TGTGCCAGCAGTTTAGCCTACAGGGGGCCTGGCGGGGAGCTGTTTTTT
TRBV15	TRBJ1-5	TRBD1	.	CATSRDGQGDQPQHF	TGTGCCACCAGCAGAGACGGACAGGGGGATCAGCCCCAGCATTTT
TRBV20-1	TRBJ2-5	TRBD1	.	CSASLDRVETQYF	TGCAGTGCTTCCTTGGACAGGGTGGAGACCCAGTACTTC
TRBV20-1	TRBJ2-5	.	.	CSAEGSTSETQYF	TGCAGTGCCGAGGGCAGTACTAGTGAGACCCAGTACTTC
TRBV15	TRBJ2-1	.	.	CATSRTIERGNEQFF	TGTGCCACCAGCAGAACCATAGAGAGAGGCAATGAGCAGTTCTTC
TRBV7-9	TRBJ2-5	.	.	CASSSPEEGWETQYF	TGTGCCAGCAGCTCCCCCGAGGAGGGCTGGGAGACCCAGTACTTC
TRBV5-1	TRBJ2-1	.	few	CASSTYRDFFLSYNEQFF	TGCGCCAGCAGCACTTACCGGGACTTCTTCCTCTCCTACAATGAGCAGTTCTTC
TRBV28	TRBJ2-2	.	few	CASSSTATGELFF	TGTGCCAGCAGTTCCACAGCCACCGGGGAGCTGTTTTTT
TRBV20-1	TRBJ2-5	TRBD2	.	CISQTSGGQETQYF	TGCATCTCCCAGACTAGCGGGGGACAAGAGACCCAGTACTTC
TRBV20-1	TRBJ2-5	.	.	CSARDRDQTQYF	TGCAGTGCTAGGGACAGAGATCAGACCCAGTACTTC
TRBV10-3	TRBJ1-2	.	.	CAISERGRQGGYGYTF	TGTGCCATCAGTGAGAGAGGACGGCAGGGCGGCTATGGCTACACCTTC
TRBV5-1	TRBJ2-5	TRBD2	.	CASSPGGVIQETQYF	TGCGCCAGCAGCCCTGGGGGGGTGATCCAAGAGACCCAGTACTTC
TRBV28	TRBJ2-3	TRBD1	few	CASSLPGQGPQYF	TGTGCCAGCAGTTTACCCGGACAGGGGCCGCAGTATTTT
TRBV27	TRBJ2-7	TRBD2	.	CASSTSGGESYEQYF	TGTGCCAGCAGCACTAGCGGGGGGGAATCCTACGAGCAGTACTTC